This T cell receptor (beta chain) was sequenced during a study of cytomegalovirus exposure and HLA in healthy donors. V was clipped by 2 bases and J by 1 base; unmatched bases: 2. The CDR3 length is 15 residues. Per germline, CDR1 KGHSH and CDR2 LQKENI. The donors were part of the validation cohort of 95 to 150 subjects. That cohort was separate from the first cohort, which comprised fewer than 800 subjects. Some clones are missing from TCRdb's copy, which holds only in-frame ones; the method was immunoSEQ multiplex PCR. The data hold roughly 150,000 clones, with more than 70% observed a single time.

This clonotype originated in a man younger than 40 in good health and CMV-seropositive. The material sequenced was PBMCs. The genes are TRBV18 and TRBJ2-3; 8 positions agree with TRBD1. DNA for the CDR3: TGTGCCAGCTCACCAGGACAGGGACGCACAGATACGCAGTATTTT. Encoded protein: CASSPGQGRTDTQYF.